This TCR beta chain was recovered during a study of PD-L1 blockade in urothelial cancer. About the research overall: Analysis of the blood was performed 3 weeks (second dose) and 6 weeks after treatment start.

Each patient's cancer was a locally advanced or metastatic urothelial carcinoma. Anywhere from 1 to 8 samples came from each patient, spanning pretreatment and on-treatment. Produced via immunoSEQ multiplex PCR; TCRdb's table is partial and in-frame only. The sample consists of roughly 20,000 clones, around 90% of them appearing once. This CDR3 contains 16 residues. CDR1 and CDR2 (germline): KGHSH, LQKENI. Trimming shortened V by 5 bases and J by 2 bases, and 15 bases separated the two germline ends. This rearrangement joins TRBV18 to TRBJ2-2; the D gene is possibly TRBD2 (7 bases). The sample here was PBMCs, taken around atezolizumab (anti-PD-L1) treatment. This clonotype originated in an older woman with urothelial cancer. CDR3: CASSETGGPNTGELFF. CDR3 bases: TGTGCCAGCTCAGAGACGGGGGGCCCAAACACCGGGGAGCTGTTTTTT.